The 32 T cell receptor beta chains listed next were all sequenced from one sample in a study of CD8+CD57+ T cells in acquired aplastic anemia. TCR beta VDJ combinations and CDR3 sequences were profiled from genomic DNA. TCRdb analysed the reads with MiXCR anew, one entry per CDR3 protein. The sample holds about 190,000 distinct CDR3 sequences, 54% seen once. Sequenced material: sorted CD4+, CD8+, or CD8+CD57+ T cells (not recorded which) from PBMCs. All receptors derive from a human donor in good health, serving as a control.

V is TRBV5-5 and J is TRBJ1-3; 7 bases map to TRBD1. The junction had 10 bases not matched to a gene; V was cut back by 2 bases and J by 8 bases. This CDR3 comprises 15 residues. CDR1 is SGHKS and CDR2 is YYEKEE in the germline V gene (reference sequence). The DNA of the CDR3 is TGTGCCAGCAGCTTAGTAGGGGGCTATGGCTACACCATATATTTT. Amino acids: CASSLVGGYGYTIYF.

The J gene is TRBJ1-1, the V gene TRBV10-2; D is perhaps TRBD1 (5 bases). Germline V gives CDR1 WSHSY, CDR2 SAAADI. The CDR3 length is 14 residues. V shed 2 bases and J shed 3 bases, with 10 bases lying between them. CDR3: CASSERGSHTEAFF. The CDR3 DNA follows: TGCGCCAGCAGTGAGCGGGGGAGCCACACTGAAGCTTTCTTT.

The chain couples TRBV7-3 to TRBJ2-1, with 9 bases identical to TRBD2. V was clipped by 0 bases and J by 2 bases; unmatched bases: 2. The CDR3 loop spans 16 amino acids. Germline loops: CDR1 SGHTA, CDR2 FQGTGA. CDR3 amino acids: CASSLTTSGPYNEQFF. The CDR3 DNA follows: TGTGCCAGCAGCTTAACGACTAGCGGACCCTACAATGAGCAGTTCTTC. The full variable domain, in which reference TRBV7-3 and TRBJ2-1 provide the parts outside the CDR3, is GAGVSQTPSNKVTEKGKYVELRCDPISGHTALYWYRQSLGQGPEFLIYFQGTGAADDSGLPNDRFFAVRPEGSVSTLKIQRTERGDSAVYLCASSLTTSGPYNEQFFGPGTRLTVL.

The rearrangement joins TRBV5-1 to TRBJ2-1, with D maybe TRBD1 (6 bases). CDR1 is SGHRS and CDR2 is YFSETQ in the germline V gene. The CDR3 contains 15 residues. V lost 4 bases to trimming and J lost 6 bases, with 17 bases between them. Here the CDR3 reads CASSATTGLGNEQFF. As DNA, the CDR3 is TGCGCCAGCAGCGCTACGACAGGCTTGGGCAATGAGCAGTTCTTC.

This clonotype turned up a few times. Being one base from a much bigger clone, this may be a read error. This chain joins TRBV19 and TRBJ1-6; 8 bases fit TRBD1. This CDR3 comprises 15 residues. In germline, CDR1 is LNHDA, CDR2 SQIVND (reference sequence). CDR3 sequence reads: CASSTLDRGYSPLHF. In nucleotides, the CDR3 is TGTGCCAGCAGTACTCTTGACAGGGGTTATTCACCCCTCCACTTT.

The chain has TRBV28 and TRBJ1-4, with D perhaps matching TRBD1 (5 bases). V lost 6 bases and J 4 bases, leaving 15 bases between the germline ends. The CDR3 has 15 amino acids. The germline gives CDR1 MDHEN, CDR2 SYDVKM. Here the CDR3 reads CASRYYRGNNEKLFF. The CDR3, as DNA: TGTGCCAGCAGGTACTACCGGGGGAATAATGAAAAACTGTTTTTT.

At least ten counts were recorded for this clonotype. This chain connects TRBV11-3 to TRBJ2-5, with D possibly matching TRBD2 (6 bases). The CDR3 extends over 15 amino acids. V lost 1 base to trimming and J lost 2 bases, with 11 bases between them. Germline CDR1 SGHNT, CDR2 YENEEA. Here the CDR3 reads CASSLGQGGQETQYF. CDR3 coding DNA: TGTGCCAGCAGCTTAGGGCAGGGAGGACAAGAGACCCAGTACTTC.

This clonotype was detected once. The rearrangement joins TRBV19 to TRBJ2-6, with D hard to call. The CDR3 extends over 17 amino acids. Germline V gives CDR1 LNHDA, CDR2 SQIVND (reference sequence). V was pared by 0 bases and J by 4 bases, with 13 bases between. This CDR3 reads CASSIDLVGLGANVLTF. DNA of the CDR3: TGTGCCAGTAGTATAGATCTTGTGGGCCTCGGGGCCAACGTCCTGACTTTC.

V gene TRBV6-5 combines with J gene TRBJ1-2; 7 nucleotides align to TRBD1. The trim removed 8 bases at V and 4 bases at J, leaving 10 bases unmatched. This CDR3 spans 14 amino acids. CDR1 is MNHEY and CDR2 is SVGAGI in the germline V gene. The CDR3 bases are TGTGCCAGCCGCCTCTACACAGGGGCCTATGGCTACACCTTC. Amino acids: CASRLYTGAYGYTF.

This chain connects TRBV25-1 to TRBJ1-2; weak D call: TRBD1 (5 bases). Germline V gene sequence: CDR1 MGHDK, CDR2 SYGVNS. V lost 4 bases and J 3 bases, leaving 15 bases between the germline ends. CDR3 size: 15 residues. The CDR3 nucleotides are TGTGCCAGCAGTGGATGGGTGGAGACAGACTATGGCTACACCTTC. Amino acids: CASSGWVETDYGYTF.

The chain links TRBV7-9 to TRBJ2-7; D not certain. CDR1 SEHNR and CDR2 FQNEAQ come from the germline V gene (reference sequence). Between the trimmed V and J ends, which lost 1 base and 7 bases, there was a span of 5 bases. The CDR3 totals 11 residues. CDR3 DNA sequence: TGTGCCAGCAGCTTAGTGGAGGAGCAGTACTTC. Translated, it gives CASSLVEEQYF.

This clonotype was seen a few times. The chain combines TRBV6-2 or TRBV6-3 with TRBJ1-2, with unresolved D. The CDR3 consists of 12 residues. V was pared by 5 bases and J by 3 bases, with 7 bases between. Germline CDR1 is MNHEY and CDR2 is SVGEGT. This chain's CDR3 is CASSEEDYGYTF. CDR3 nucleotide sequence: TGTGCCAGCAGTGAAGAGGACTATGGCTACACCTTC.

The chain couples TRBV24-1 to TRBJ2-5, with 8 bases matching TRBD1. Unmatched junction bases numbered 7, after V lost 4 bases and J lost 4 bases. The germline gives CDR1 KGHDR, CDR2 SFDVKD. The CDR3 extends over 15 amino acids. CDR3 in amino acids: CATSELTGGRETQYF. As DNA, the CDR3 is TGTGCCACCAGTGAGCTAACAGGGGGACGAGAGACCCAGTACTTC.

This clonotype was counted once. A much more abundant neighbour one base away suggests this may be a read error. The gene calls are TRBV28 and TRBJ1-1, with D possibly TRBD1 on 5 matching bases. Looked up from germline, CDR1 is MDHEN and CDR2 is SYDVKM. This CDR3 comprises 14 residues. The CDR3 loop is CASCRTTANTEALF. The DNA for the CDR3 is TGTGCCAGCTGTAGAACGACAGCGAACACTGAAGCTCTCTTT.

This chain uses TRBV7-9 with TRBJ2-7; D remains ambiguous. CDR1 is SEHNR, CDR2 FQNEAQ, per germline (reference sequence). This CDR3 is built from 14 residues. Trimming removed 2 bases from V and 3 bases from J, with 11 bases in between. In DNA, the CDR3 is TGTGCCAGCAGCTTAAGTGTCAGGAACTACGAGCAGTACTTC. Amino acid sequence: CASSLSVRNYEQYF.

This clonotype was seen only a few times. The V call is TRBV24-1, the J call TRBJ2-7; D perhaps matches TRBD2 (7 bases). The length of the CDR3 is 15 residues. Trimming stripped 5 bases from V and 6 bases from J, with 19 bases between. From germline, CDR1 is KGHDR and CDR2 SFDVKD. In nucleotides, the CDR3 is TGTGCCACCAGTGTGGGGGGGGGCACCACCTTCGAGCAGTACTTC. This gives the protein CATSVGGGTTFEQYF.

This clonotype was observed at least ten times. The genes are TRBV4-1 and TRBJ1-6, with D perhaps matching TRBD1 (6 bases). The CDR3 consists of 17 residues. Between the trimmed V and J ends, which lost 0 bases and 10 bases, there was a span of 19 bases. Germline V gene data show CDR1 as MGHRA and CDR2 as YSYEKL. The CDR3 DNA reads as TGCGCCAGCAGCCAAGAAGCAGGCGGTCAGGGGTACTCACCCCTCCACTTT. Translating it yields CASSQEAGGQGYSPLHF.

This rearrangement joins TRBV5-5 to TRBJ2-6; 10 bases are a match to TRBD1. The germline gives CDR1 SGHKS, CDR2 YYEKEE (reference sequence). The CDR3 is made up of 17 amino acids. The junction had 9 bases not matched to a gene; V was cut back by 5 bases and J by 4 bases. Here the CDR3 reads CASSSRQGARGANVLTF. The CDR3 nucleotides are TGTGCCAGCAGTTCCCGACAGGGGGCGCGGGGGGCCAACGTCCTGACTTTC.

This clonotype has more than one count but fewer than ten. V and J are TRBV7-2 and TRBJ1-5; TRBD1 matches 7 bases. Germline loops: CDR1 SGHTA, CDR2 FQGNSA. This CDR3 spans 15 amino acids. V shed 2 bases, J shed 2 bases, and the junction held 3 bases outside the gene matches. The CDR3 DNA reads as TGTGCCAGCAGCTTAAGACAGGGAGGCAATCAGCCCCAGCATTTT. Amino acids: CASSLRQGGNQPQHF.

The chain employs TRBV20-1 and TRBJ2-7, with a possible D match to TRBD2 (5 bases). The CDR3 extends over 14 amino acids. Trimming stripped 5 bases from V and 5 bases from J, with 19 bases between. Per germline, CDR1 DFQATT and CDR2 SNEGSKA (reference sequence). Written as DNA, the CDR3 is TGCAGTGCTTTAGAGGGCTCCACGAGGGACGAGCAGTACTTC. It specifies CSALEGSTRDEQYF.

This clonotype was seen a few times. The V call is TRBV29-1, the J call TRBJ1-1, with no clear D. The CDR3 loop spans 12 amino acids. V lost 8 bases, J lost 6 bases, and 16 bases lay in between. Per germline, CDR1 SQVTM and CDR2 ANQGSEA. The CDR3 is CSLEREGAEAFF. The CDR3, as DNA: TGCAGCTTGGAGAGGGAAGGCGCTGAAGCTTTCTTT.

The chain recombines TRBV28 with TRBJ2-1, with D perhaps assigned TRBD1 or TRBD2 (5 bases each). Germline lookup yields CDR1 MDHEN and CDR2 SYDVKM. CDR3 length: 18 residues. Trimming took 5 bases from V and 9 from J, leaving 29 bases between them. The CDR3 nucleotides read TGTGCCAGCAGTAACGGCCGGGACCCACGATTAGCGCACAGTGAGCAGTTCTTC. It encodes CASSNGRDPRLAHSEQFF.

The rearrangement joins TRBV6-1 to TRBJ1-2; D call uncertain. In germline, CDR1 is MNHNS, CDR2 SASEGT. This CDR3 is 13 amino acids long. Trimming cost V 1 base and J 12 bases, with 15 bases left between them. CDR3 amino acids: CASSEGRISGNTF. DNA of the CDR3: TGTGCCAGCAGTGAAGGAAGAATCTCTGGAAACACCTTC.

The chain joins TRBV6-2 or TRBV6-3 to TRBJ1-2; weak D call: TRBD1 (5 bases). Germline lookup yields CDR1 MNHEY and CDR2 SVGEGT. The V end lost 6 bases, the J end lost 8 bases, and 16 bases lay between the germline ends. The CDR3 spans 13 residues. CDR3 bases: TGTGCCAGCAGCCGGACTGGGGGGTTCGGCTACACCTTC. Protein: CASSRTGGFGYTF.

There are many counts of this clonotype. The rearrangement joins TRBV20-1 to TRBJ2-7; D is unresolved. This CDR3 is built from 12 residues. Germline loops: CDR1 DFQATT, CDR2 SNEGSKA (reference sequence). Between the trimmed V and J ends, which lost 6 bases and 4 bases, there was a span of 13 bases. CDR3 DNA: TGCAGTGCCGGCAGCCCCTCTTACGAGCAGTACTTC. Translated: CSAGSPSYEQYF.

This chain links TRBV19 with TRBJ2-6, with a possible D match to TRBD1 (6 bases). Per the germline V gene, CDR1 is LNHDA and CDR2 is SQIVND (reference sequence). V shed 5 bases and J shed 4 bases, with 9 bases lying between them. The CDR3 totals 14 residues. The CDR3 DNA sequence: TGTGCCAGTAGTCCTGGGACAGGGGCCAACGTCCTGACTTTC. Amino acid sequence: CASSPGTGANVLTF.

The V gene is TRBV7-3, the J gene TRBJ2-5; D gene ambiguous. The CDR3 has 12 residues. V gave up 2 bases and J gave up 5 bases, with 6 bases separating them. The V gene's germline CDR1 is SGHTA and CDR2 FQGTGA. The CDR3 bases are TGTGCCAGCAGCTTATATGGGGAGACCCAGTACTTC. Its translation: CASSLYGETQYF.

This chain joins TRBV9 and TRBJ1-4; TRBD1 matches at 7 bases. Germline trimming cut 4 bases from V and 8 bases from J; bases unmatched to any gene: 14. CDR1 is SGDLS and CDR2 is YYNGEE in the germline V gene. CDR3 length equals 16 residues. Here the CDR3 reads CASSFRTGSEGEKLFF. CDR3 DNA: TGTGCCAGCAGCTTCCGGACAGGCTCAGAAGGGGAAAAACTGTTTTTT.

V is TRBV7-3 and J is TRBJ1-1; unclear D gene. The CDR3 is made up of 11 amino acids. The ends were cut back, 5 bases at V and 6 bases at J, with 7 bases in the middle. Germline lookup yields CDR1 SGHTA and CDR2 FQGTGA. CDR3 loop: CASSQAAEAFF. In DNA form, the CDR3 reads TGTGCCAGCAGCCAGGCGGCTGAAGCTTTCTTT.

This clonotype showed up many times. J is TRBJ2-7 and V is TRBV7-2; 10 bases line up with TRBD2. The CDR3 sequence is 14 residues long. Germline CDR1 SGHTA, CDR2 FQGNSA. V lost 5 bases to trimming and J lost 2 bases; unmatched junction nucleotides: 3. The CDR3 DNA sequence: TGTGCCAGCAGCCGAGCGGGGGGGCCCTACGAGCAGTACTTC. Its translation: CASSRAGGPYEQYF.

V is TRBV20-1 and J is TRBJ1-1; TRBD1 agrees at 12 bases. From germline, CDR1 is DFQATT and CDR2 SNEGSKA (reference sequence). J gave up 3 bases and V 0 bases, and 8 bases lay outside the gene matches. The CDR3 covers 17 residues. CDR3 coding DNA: TGCAGTGCTAGAGATAGGGACAGGGGGCGGAGGGACACTGAAGCTTTCTTT. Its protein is CSARDRDRGRRDTEAFF.

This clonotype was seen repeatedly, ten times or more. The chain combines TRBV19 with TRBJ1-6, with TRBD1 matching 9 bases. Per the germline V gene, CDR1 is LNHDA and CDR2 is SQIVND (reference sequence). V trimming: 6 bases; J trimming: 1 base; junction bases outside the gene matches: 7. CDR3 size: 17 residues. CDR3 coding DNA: TGTGCCAGTAGGAGAGGGGGACAGGGTTCCTATAATTCACCCCTCCACTTT. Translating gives CASRRGGQGSYNSPLHF.